This passage covers 3 T cell receptor beta chains from one sample sequenced in a study of cytomegalovirus exposure and HLA in healthy donors. Here immunoSEQ multiplex PCR was the method, and the copy in TCRdb shows in-frame clones only, minus some. The repertoire consists of under 250,000 clones, with 70% to 90% occurring once and the leading ten covering about 6%. Material for sequencing was PBMCs. The receptors were sampled from a woman between 18 and 30 years old in good health and CMV-seronegative.

J is TRBJ1-5 and V is TRBV4-1; TRBD1 matches at 12 bases. There are 18 residues in the CDR3. From germline, CDR1 is MGHRA and CDR2 YSYEKL. With V trimmed by 1 base and J by 12 bases, 16 bases remained unmatched. CDR3 region: CASSQAPGGTGGEKNQHF. The CDR3 DNA reads as TGCGCCAGCAGCCAAGCCCCCGGAGGGACAGGGGGCGAAAAGAACCAGCATTTT.

The chain is built from TRBV9 and TRBJ2-1; D not resolved. Germline V gene data show CDR1 as SGDLS and CDR2 as YYNGEE. V gave up 7 bases and J gave up 2 bases, with 10 bases separating them. CDR3 length: 13 amino acids. CDR3 loop: CASAKPAYNEQFF. CDR3 DNA sequence: TGTGCCAGCGCGAAGCCTGCCTACAATGAGCAGTTCTTC. Full variable domain (remainder filled in from reference TRBV9 and TRBJ2-1): DSGVTQTPKHLITATGQRVTLRCSPRSGDLSVYWYQQSLDQGLQFLIQYYNGEERAKGNILERFSAQQFPDLHSELNLSSLELGDSALYFCASAKPAYNEQFFGPGTRLTVL.

This clone has a single count. V is TRBV27 and J is TRBJ1-1, with TRBD1 matching over 7 bases. With V trimmed by 5 bases and J by 3 bases, 9 bases remained unmatched. Germline V gene lookup returns CDR1 MNHEY and CDR2 SMNVEV (reference sequence). The CDR3 spans 15 residues. The CDR3 DNA reads as TGTGCCAGCAGTGGAGGGGGGACAGATTACACTGAAGCTTTCTTT. It specifies CASSGGGTDYTEAFF.